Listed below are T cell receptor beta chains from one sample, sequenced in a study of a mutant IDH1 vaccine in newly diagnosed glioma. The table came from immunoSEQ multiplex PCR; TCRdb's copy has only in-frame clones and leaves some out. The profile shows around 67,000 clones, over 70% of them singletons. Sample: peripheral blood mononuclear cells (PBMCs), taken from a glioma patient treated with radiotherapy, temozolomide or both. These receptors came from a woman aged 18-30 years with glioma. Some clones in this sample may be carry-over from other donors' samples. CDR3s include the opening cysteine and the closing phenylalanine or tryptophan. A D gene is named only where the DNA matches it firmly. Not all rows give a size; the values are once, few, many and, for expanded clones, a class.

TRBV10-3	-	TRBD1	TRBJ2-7	TGTGCCAACCCAACAGACAGGGTCTACGAGCAGTACTTC	CANPTDRVYEQYF
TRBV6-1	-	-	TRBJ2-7	TGTGCCAGCAGTGAAGGCTCCTACGAGCAGTACTTC	CASSEGSYEQYF
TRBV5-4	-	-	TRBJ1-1	TGTGCCAGCAGCTTCCTGAACACTGAAGCTTTCTTT	CASSFLNTEAFF
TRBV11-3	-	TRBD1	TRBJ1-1	TGTGCCAGCAGCGCCGGACAGGCCTCCACTGAAGCTTTCTTT	CASSAGQASTEAFF
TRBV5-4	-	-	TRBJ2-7	TGTGCCAGCAGCTTGGCGAGATCCTACGAGCAGTACTTC	CASSLARSYEQYF
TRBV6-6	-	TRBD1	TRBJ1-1	TGTGCCAGCAGTTACGGGACAGGAGTTAACACTGAAGCTTTCTTT	CASSYGTGVNTEAFF
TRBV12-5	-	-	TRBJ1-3	TGTGCTAGTGGTTTGTCGGCCTCTGGAAACACCATATATTTT	CASGLSASGNTIYF
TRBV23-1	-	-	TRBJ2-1	TGCGCCAGCAGCCAGCGGACATCGAAATACAATGAGCAGTTCTTC	CASSQRTSKYNEQFF
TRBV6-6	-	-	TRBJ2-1	TGTGCCAGCAGAGGACAAGTCTACAATGAGCAGTTCTTC	CASRGQVYNEQFF
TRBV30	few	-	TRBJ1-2	TGTGCCTGGAGTGTATCGGGGTGGCCGGACTATGGCTACACCTTC	CAWSVSGWPDYGYTF
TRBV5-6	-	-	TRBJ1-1	TGTGCCAGCAGCTTGGCGCTCTGGGGGAACACTGAAGCTTTCTTT	CASSLALWGNTEAFF
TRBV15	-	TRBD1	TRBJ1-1	TGTGCCACCAGCTCCCGGGACAGGGATACTGAAGCTTTCTTT	CATSSRDRDTEAFF
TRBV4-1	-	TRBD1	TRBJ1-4	TGCGCCAGCAGCCAACGCACAGGGGAGAATGAAAAACTGTTTTTT	CASSQRTGENEKLFF
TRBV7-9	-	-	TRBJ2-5	TGTGCCAGCAGCGTCACAGGGATAGAGACCCAGTACTTC	CASSVTGIETQYF
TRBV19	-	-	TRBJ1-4	TGTGCCAGTAGGCAGGGTTTAACTAATGAAAAACTGTTTTTT	CASRQGLTNEKLFF
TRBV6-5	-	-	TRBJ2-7	TGTGCCAGCAGTTACTCCGCCGAGCAGTACTTC	CASSYSAEQYF
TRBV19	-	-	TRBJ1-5	TGTGCCAGTAGCAGGGATCGCAATCAGCCCCAGCATTTT	CASSRDRNQPQHF
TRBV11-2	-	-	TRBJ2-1	TGTGCCAGCAGCTTAGTAGGGGGGCCCTACAATGAGCAGTTCTTC	CASSLVGGPYNEQFF
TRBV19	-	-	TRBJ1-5	TGTGCCAGTAGGGTACAGGGACACAATCAGCCCCAGCATTTT	CASRVQGHNQPQHF
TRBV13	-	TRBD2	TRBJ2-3	TGTGCCAGCAGCTTAGCAAGACGCTCTAGCGGGAGGGCCTTGGGAGATACGCAGTATTTT	CASSLARRSSGRALGDTQYF
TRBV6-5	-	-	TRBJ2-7	TGTGCCAGCAGTTCCGGTGTTATCTACGAGCAGTACTTC	CASSSGVIYEQYF
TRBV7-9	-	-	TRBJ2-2	TGTGCCAGCAGCGGTCCACGGGACACCACCGGGGAGCTGTTTTTT	CASSGPRDTTGELFF
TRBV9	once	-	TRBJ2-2	TGTGCCAGCAGCGGCCTGAACACCGGGGAGCTGTTTTTT	CASSGLNTGELFF
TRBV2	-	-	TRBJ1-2	TGTGCCAGCAGTGAAGGCAGGCCACGCTACACCTTC	CASSEGRPRYTF
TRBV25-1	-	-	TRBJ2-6	TGTGCCAGCAGTGCGGGTGGGGCCAACGTCCTGACTTTC	CASSAGGANVLTF
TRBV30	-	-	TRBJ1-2	TGTGCCTGGAGCCTCGGGACAAACTTAGGCTACACCTTC	CAWSLGTNLGYTF
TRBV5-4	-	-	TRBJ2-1	TGTGCCAGCAGCTTGGGGGGTAGCTCCTACAATGAGCAGTTCTTC	CASSLGGSSYNEQFF
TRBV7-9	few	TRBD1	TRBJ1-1	TGTGCCAGCAGCGCGGACAGGGTGGACACTGAAGCTTTCTTT	CASSADRVDTEAFF
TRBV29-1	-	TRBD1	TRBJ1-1	TGCAGCGTTGGACAAACAGGGGCCACTGAAGCTTTCTTT	CSVGQTGATEAFF
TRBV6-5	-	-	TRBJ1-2	TGTGCCAGCAGTTCCCTTGGTGAACGAGATGGCTACACCTTC	CASSSLGERDGYTF
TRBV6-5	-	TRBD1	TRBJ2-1	TGTGCCAGCAGTCTCGGGACAGGGACCTACAATGAGCAGTTCTTC	CASSLGTGTYNEQFF
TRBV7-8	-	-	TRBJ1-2	TGTGCCAGCAGCTTATTTCGCACACCCAGCAACGGGGCCTATGGCTACACCTTC	CASSLFRTPSNGAYGYTF
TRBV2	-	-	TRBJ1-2	TGTGCCAGCATCAGTGTGGGAGGCTACACCTTC	CASISVGGYTF
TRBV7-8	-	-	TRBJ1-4	TGTGCCAGCAGCTTAGCGCAGAAACCAGCAACTAATGAAAAACTGTTTTTT	CASSLAQKPATNEKLFF
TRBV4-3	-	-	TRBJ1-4	TGCGCCAGCAGCCAAGATCTTGAGGTGCGAAAACTGTTTTTT	CASSQDLEVRKLFF
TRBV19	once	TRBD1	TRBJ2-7	TGTGCTACAGGGGCGGCCTTGCTCTACGAGCAGTACTTC	CATGAALLYEQYF
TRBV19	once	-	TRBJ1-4	TGTGCCAGTAGTATCGACGACGGGGGTGAACTGTTTTTT	CASSIDDGGELFF
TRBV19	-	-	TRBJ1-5	TGTGCCAGTAGTATTAACCAGGGAGGCAATCAGCCCCAGCATTTT	CASSINQGGNQPQHF
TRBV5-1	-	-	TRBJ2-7	TGCGCCAGCAGCTTGGCCCCCTCCTACGAGCAGTACTTC	CASSLAPSYEQYF
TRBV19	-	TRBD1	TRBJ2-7	TGTGCCAGTAGTATGGGGACAGGGGACTACGAGCAGTACTTC	CASSMGTGDYEQYF
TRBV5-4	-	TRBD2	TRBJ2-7	TGTGCCAGCAGCTGGAGGGGCGGGGGCTACGAGCAGTACTTC	CASSWRGGGYEQYF
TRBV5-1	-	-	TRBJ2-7	TGCGCCAGCAGCTCCCCGGGACGTCAATCCTACGAGCAGTACTTC	CASSSPGRQSYEQYF
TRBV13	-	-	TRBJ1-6	TGTGCCAGCAGCCTTTTTAATTCACCCCTCCACTTT	CASSLFNSPLHF
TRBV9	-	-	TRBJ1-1	TGTGCCAGCAGTTTACAGGGTTCGGGCACTGAAGCTTTCTTT	CASSLQGSGTEAFF
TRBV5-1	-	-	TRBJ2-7	TGCGCCAGCTCGCCCGGGACTGTGGGGACCTACGAGCAGTACTTC	CASSPGTVGTYEQYF
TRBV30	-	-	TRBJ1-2	TGTGCCTGGAGTGATGTGGGCTATGGCTACACCTTC	CAWSDVGYGYTF
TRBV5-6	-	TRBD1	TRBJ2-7	TGTGCCAGCAGCTTGGTGGACAGGACCTTCGAGCAGTACTTC	CASSLVDRTFEQYF
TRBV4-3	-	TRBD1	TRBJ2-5	TGCGCCAGCAGCCAAGCCCGAGCCGGACAGGGCAAAGAGACCCAGTACTTC	CASSQARAGQGKETQYF
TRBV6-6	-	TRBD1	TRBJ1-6	TGTGCCAGCAGTTACCAGGGGGGATCACCCCTCCACTTT	CASSYQGGSPLHF
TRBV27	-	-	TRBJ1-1	TGTGCCAGCAGTTTATACTGGGACCGTATAAAAGATGAAGCTTTCTTT	CASSLYWDRIKDEAFF
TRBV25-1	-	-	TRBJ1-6	TGTGCCAGCTCCGACAGCTCCTATAATTCACCCCTCCACTTT	CASSDSSYNSPLHF
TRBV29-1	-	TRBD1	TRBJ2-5	TGCAGCGTTGGACAGGGGCAGGAGACCCAGTACTTC	CSVGQGQETQYF
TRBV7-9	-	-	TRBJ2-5	TGTGCCAGCAGCTTAGCCTCTGGGGGACACCAAGAGACCCAGTACTTC	CASSLASGGHQETQYF
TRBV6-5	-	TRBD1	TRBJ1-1	TGTGCCAGCAGTTACGGGACAGGCGGCGGAGCTTTCTTT	CASSYGTGGGAFF
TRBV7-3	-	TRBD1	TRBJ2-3	TGTGCCAGCAGCTCGACAGGGAGCACAGATACGCAGTATTTT	CASSSTGSTDTQYF